What follows is one TCR beta chain and its context. Adaptor-ligated barcode primers were used to amplify TRBV12-4/TRBJ1-2 clonotypes. TCRdb recomputed calls from the multiplex PCR reads with MiXCR, one row per CDR3 protein. The data show some 1,400 distinct CDR3 sequences, 15% to 20% seen once. The V and J ends lost 3 bases and 4 bases respectively, with 18 bases between them. The length of the CDR3 is 16 residues. The source material was naive CD4+ T cells sorted from blood. The subset is: naive CD4+ T cells, CD4+CD45RA+CD25-. V is TRBV12-3 or TRBV12-4 and J is TRBJ1-2; D is perhaps TRBD1 (6 bases). The TCR sequence derives from a female donor with breast cancer. The CDR3 is CASSFTGPEGGYGYTF. The CDR3 nucleotides are TGTGCCAGCAGTTTTACAGGGCCGGAGGGTGGCTATGGCTACACCTTC.